This T cell receptor (beta chain) is from a study of graft-versus-host responses after intestinal transplantation. Germline V gene sequence: CDR1 SGDLS, CDR2 YYNGEE. V was clipped by 3 bases and J by 1 base, with 7 bases between them. The CDR3 has 13 amino acids. Data came from immunoSEQ multiplex PCR; TCRdb stores just in-frame clones and leaves some out. The sample has about 97,000 clones; 90% are singletons. The sequenced sample was PBMCs, obtained roughly 410 days after intestinal transplant. The chain combines TRBV9 with TRBJ1-1; D gene unclear. The origin of this receptor is a human patient who received an intestinal transplant, so some T cells may come from the graft donor. The CDR3: CASSGRKNTEAFF. The CDR3 nucleotides read TGTGCCAGCAGCGGGAGGAAGAACACTGAAGCTTTCTTT.